Below are 7 T cell receptor beta chains sequenced from a single sample in a study of naive and memory T cell subsets. The library had UMIs added by 3' ligation of an oligonucleotide to TCR cDNA. The SP2 primer and nested alpha and beta constant region primers amplified ligated cDNA in four rounds. TCRdb independently ran MiXCR on the 5' RACE reads; one entry per CDR3 protein. Found here are about 32,000 distinct CDR3 sequences, 16% of them singletons; the top ten hold roughly 2.6%. The receptor set was obtained from a female donor in good health.

The chain links TRBV12-3 or TRBV12-4 to TRBJ2-5, with 10 bases fitting TRBD2. With 2 bases clipped from V and 0 bases from J, the junction kept 3 bases outside the gene matches. The CDR3 runs 16 residues. The CDR3 here is CASSLLAGAYQETQYF. The CDR3, as DNA: TGTGCCAGCAGTTTACTAGCGGGAGCGTACCAAGAGACCCAGTACTTC.

This clonotype was picked up many times. The V and J genes are TRBV20-1 and TRBJ2-5; D is ambiguous. Trimming removed 2 bases at V and 5 bases at J, with 12 bases between. Germline CDR1 reads DFQATT; CDR2 reads SNEGSKA (reference sequence). The CDR3 runs to 13 residues. The DNA for the CDR3 is TGCAGTGCTAGAATCCCGGGCGGCGAGACCCAGTACTTC. It translates to CSARIPGGETQYF.

This clonotype has only a few counts. This chain links TRBV9 with TRBJ2-1; D may be TRBD1 (6 bases). The CDR3 totals 19 residues. Germline values: CDR1 SGDLS, CDR2 YYNGEE. Trimming took off 2 bases at V and 0 bases at J, with 21 bases between the two ends. The CDR3 DNA is TGTGCCAGCAGCGTGCCCAGGAGAGGACAGACAAGCTCCTACAATGAGCAGTTCTTC. It codes for CASSVPRRGQTSSYNEQFF.

This clonotype was counted a few times. The rearrangement joins TRBV6-5 to TRBJ1-1; D unclear. The ends were cut back, 2 bases at V and 5 bases at J, with 15 bases in the middle. Germline loops: CDR1 MNHEY, CDR2 SVGAGI. The CDR3 covers 15 residues. For the CDR3, the DNA is TGTGCCAGCAGTTACAGGACGGGAAAGACAACTGAAGCTTTCTTT. Translating gives CASSYRTGKTTEAFF.

The rearrangement joins TRBV7-2 to TRBJ2-7; a possible D gene is TRBD2 (5 bases). V lost 0 bases, J lost 0 bases, and 12 bases lay in between. The CDR3 sequence is 16 residues long. The germline V gene encodes CDR1 SGHTA and CDR2 FQGNSA. The CDR3: CASSLAPSGLSYEQYF. The CDR3 DNA reads as TGTGCCAGCAGCTTAGCCCCTAGTGGACTCTCCTACGAGCAGTACTTC.

This clonotype showed up many times. The rearrangement links TRBV20-1 to TRBJ2-3, with a possible D match to TRBD1 (5 bases). V dropped 0 bases and J dropped 1 base, with 8 bases sitting between them. CDR3 length: 14 residues. The germline V gene encodes CDR1 DFQATT and CDR2 SNEGSKA (reference sequence). The CDR3 coding sequence is TGCAGTGCTAGAGATCTCAGGGGCACAGATACGCAGTATTTT. Translated, it gives CSARDLRGTDTQYF.

This clonotype was seen at least ten times. The rearrangement links TRBV7-8 to TRBJ2-7; TRBD1 matches at 9 bases. Germline V lookup: CDR1 SGHVS, CDR2 FQNEAQ. Germline trimming cut 5 bases from V and 2 bases from J; bases unmatched to any gene: 10. This CDR3 region has 16 residues. The CDR3: CASSVPYRDRAYEQYF. The CDR3 region has the DNA TGTGCCAGCAGCGTTCCGTACCGGGACAGGGCCTACGAGCAGTACTTC.